This passage covers 23 T cell receptor beta chains from one sample sequenced in a study of cytomegalovirus exposure and HLA in healthy donors. With 60 Vbeta and 13 Jbeta primers, the PCR was carried out. TCRdb keeps only in-frame clones here, not all; method: immunoSEQ multiplex PCR. The data contain under 130,000 clones, roughly 79% of them seen just once; the ten biggest clones take up roughly 4%. The sequenced sample was PBMCs. These receptors were obtained from a man aged 45 to 65 in good health and CMV-seropositive.

This chain joins TRBV9 and TRBJ2-1; 10 bases are a match to TRBD2. CDR3 size: 14 residues. The trim removed 6 bases at V and 2 bases at J, leaving 2 bases unmatched. From germline, CDR1 is SGDLS and CDR2 YYNGEE. The CDR3: CASNLAGAYNEQFF. The CDR3 bases are TGTGCCAGCAACCTAGCGGGAGCCTACAATGAGCAGTTCTTC.

Only one count was recorded for this clone. CDR3 sequence: CASSPTPNTGELFF. In nucleotides, the CDR3 is TGTGCCAGCAGCCCGACACCCAACACCGGGGAGCTGTTTTTT. This rearrangement joins TRBV11-2 to TRBJ2-2; no firm D call. This CDR3 region has 14 residues. CDR1 is SGHAT, CDR2 FQNNGV, per germline. V was trimmed by 5 bases and J by 2 bases, leaving 9 bases between them. Full variable domain (missing parts from reference TRBV11-2 and TRBJ2-2): EAGVAQSPRYKIIEKRQSVAFWCNPISGHATLYWYQQILGQGPKLLIQFQNNGVVDDSQLPKDRFSAERLKGVDSTLKIQPAKLEDSAVYLCASSPTPNTGELFFGEGSRLTVL.

V usage is TRBV6-5 and J usage is TRBJ2-5; TRBD2 might be the D (5 bases). The CDR3 consists of 13 residues. V was clipped by 7 bases and J by 5 bases, with 14 bases between them. Germline V gene data show CDR1 as MNHEY and CDR2 as SVGAGI. The CDR3 DNA reads as TGTGCCAGCACCTGGCGGAGAGGGGAGACCCAGTACTTC. Its protein is CASTWRRGETQYF.

J is TRBJ2-2 and V is TRBV5-1; TRBD1 matches 10 bases. The CDR3 loop spans 18 amino acids. Looked up from germline, CDR1 is SGHRS and CDR2 is YFSETQ. Trimming removed 4 bases from V and 6 bases from J; junction bases left unmatched: 15. The CDR3 DNA is TGCGCCAGCAGCGCCACCGGGGCGGGACAGGGGTTCCCCGGGGAGCTGTTTTTT. Amino acid sequence: CASSATGAGQGFPGELFF.

The chain employs TRBV5-1 and TRBJ2-7; D may be TRBD2 (5 bases). Germline assignment: CDR1 SGHRS and CDR2 YFSETQ. The ends were cut back, 4 bases at V and 4 bases at J, with 18 bases in the middle. The CDR3 runs to 15 residues. CDR3 nucleotide sequence: TGCGCCAGCAGCATTGGACTCCCCGGTGAATACGAGCAGTACTTC. It yields the protein CASSIGLPGEYEQYF.

The rearrangement uses TRBV18 and TRBJ1-1; 9 bases line up with TRBD1. The CDR3 contains 16 residues. J gave up 1 base and V 5 bases, and 8 bases lay outside the gene matches. CDR1 KGHSH and CDR2 LQKENI come from the germline V gene. The CDR3 region has the DNA TGTGCCAGCTCAGCGGACAGGGGAAGGGCGAACACTGAAGCTTTCTTT. Residues: CASSADRGRANTEAFF.

The chain links TRBV7-2 to TRBJ2-7; 13 positions agree with TRBD2. Looked up from germline, CDR1 is SGHTA and CDR2 is FQGNSA. The trim removed 0 bases at V and 3 bases at J, leaving 2 bases unmatched. The CDR3 covers 16 residues. CDR3 region: CASSLAGTSGIYEQYF. DNA for the CDR3: TGTGCCAGCAGCTTAGCGGGGACTAGCGGGATCTACGAGCAGTACTTC.

The chain joins TRBV28 to TRBJ2-1; TRBD2 matches 7 bases. With V trimmed by 6 bases and J by 4 bases, 3 bases remained unmatched. The CDR3 is 13 residues long. Germline CDR1 MDHEN, CDR2 SYDVKM. The CDR3 here is CASRGLLYNEQFF. DNA of the CDR3: TGTGCCAGCAGGGGACTACTTTACAATGAGCAGTTCTTC.

This clone is a singleton in its sample. The rearrangement links TRBV5-1 to TRBJ2-1; TRBD2 matches at 10 bases. Germline CDR1 SGHRS, CDR2 YFSETQ. This CDR3 region has 18 residues. With V trimmed by 2 bases and J by 7 bases, 15 bases remained unmatched. The CDR3 DNA is TGCGCCAGCAGCTTTGGACTAGCGGTCCTCCGAGCGGAAAATGAGCAGTTCTTC. Translated, it gives CASSFGLAVLRAENEQFF.

This clone was counted a few times. The chain joins TRBV29-1 to TRBJ2-6; 7 bases align to TRBD1. Germline values: CDR1 SQVTM, CDR2 ANQGSEA. V lost 7 bases and J lost 4; bases outside the gene matches: 7. CDR3 size: 14 residues. CDR3 nucleotide sequence: TGCAGCGCCGCTACAGGGGCGGGGGCCAACGTCCTGACTTTC. It specifies CSAATGAGANVLTF.

The V gene is TRBV19, the J gene TRBJ1-1; 8 bases align to TRBD1. The CDR3 sequence is 14 residues long. V trimming: 3 bases; J trimming: 7 bases; junction bases outside the gene matches: 7. Germline-derived CDR1 and CDR2 are LNHDA and SQIVND (reference sequence). CDR3 nucleotides: TGTGCCAGTAGTATCCAGGGGGCTTTAGGTGAAGCTTTCTTT. It is translated as CASSIQGALGEAFF.

The V and J genes are TRBV7-9 and TRBJ2-1, with 8 bases that match TRBD2. This CDR3 comprises 18 residues. V was clipped by 1 base and J by 6 bases; unmatched bases: 14. The germline gives CDR1 SEHNR, CDR2 FQNEAQ (reference sequence). CDR3 in amino acids: CASSLVGGLSGSFNEQFF. CDR3 DNA: TGTGCCAGCAGCTTAGTAGGGGGACTAAGCGGGAGTTTCAATGAGCAGTTCTTC.

This clone was detected a few times. CDR3 region: CASSLEGPAAIGELFF. The CDR3 DNA follows: TGTGCCAGCAGCTTGGAAGGCCCAGCGGCGATCGGGGAGCTGTTTTTT. V is TRBV5-4 and J is TRBJ2-2; weak D call: TRBD2 (5 bases). Germline V gives CDR1 SGHNT, CDR2 YYREEE (reference sequence). V was shortened by 0 bases and J by 7 bases, with 16 bases between the two germline ends. The CDR3 sequence is 16 residues long.

A few counts support this clone. The chain employs TRBV7-9 and TRBJ1-4; no definite D call. Between the trimmed V and J ends, which lost 7 bases and 8 bases, there was a span of 26 bases. Germline-derived CDR1 and CDR2 are SEHNR and FQNEAQ (reference sequence). The CDR3 consists of 17 residues. The CDR3: CASNQLGEGITPEKLFF. CDR3 nucleotide sequence: TGTGCCAGCAACCAGCTTGGGGAGGGAATAACCCCGGAAAAACTGTTTTTT.

The CDR3 region has the DNA TGCGCCAGCAGCTTGTCCGGACTTGGCACAGATACGCAGTATTTT. It codes for CASSLSGLGTDTQYF. The chain is built from TRBV5-1 and TRBJ2-3, with a tentative D call TRBD2 (5 bases). CDR3 length: 15 residues. Trimming stripped 1 base from V and 1 base from J, with 10 bases between. CDR1 is SGHRS, CDR2 YFSETQ, per germline.

The chain combines TRBV30 with TRBJ1-1; possible D gene TRBD1, 5 bases. The V gene lost 4 bases and the J gene lost 5 bases, with 11 bases spanning the gap. This CDR3 region has 12 residues. Germline assignment: CDR1 GTSNPN and CDR2 SVGIG (reference sequence). CDR3 amino acids: CAWNGGGTEAFF. Written as DNA, the CDR3 is TGTGCCTGGAACGGGGGAGGAACTGAAGCTTTCTTT.

CDR3 amino acids: CASRQLSTYEQYF. The CDR3 DNA is TGTGCCAGCAGACAACTCTCGACTTACGAGCAGTACTTC. The chain couples TRBV7-2 to TRBJ2-5, with no clear D. The tail of the sequence fits TRBJ2-7 better, so the J call may be wrong. The CDR3 has 13 amino acids. Germline V gene lookup returns CDR1 SGHTA and CDR2 FQGNSA.

The V gene is TRBV2, the J gene TRBJ1-5, with unresolved D. Trimming took off 3 bases at V and 2 bases at J, with 11 bases between the two ends. The CDR3 is made up of 15 amino acids. Germline CDR1 SNHLY, CDR2 FYNNEI. The DNA for the CDR3 is TGTGCCAGCAGTGATACCCCCCGCGGCAATCAGCCCCAGCATTTT. Amino acids: CASSDTPRGNQPQHF.

The chain couples TRBV9 to TRBJ2-7, with 11 bases identical to TRBD2. The CDR3 extends over 15 amino acids. V shed 4 bases and J 3 bases; nucleotides not matched to a gene: 6. Per germline, CDR1 SGDLS and CDR2 YYNGEE. The CDR3 protein is CASSPRLAGNYEQYF. In nucleotides, the CDR3 is TGTGCCAGCAGCCCCCGACTAGCGGGGAACTACGAGCAGTACTTC.

The table lists this clone with a few counts. The J gene is TRBJ2-3, the V gene TRBV11-2, with 10 bases identical to TRBD2. The V segment lost 2 bases and the J segment 4 bases; nucleotides outside the gene matches: 3. Germline CDR1 SGHAT, CDR2 FQNNGV. CDR3 length equals 15 residues. In DNA form, the CDR3 reads TGTGCCAGCAGCTTAACTAGCGGGAACTCAGATACGCAGTATTTT. Translation: CASSLTSGNSDTQYF.

The chain recombines TRBV27 with TRBJ1-3; TRBD1 matches at 8 bases. The CDR3 spans 15 residues. Per germline, CDR1 MNHEY and CDR2 SMNVEV (reference sequence). V was clipped by 4 bases and J by 3 bases; unmatched bases: 5. The CDR3 protein is CASSCQGAGGNTIYF. The CDR3 DNA reads TGTGCCAGCAGTTGCCAGGGGGCGGGTGGAAACACCATATATTTT.

The chain uses TRBV7-2 and TRBJ2-3; D is uncertain. There are 13 residues in the CDR3. Germline V lookup: CDR1 SGHTA, CDR2 FQGNSA. V was trimmed by 5 bases and J by 4 bases, leaving 10 bases between them. CDR3 sequence (DNA): TGTGCCAGCAGCCCAATAGTTGCAGATACGCAGTATTTT. Translating gives CASSPIVADTQYF.

This chain uses TRBV13 with TRBJ2-5; 11 bases fit TRBD2. Germline trimming cut 5 bases from V and 3 bases from J; bases unmatched to any gene: 5. This CDR3 has 15 amino acids. Germline CDR1 is PRHDT and CDR2 is FYEKMQ (reference sequence). The CDR3 loop is CASSKGTSGEETQYF. Written as DNA, the CDR3 is TGTGCCAGCAGCAAAGGGACTAGCGGAGAAGAGACCCAGTACTTC. Full variable domain (missing parts from reference TRBV13 and TRBJ2-5): AAGVIQSPRHLIKEKRETATLKCYPIPRHDTVYWYQQGPGQDPQFLISFYEKMQSDKGSIPDRFSAQQFSDYHSELNMSSLELGDSALYFCASSKGTSGEETQYFGPGTRLLVL.